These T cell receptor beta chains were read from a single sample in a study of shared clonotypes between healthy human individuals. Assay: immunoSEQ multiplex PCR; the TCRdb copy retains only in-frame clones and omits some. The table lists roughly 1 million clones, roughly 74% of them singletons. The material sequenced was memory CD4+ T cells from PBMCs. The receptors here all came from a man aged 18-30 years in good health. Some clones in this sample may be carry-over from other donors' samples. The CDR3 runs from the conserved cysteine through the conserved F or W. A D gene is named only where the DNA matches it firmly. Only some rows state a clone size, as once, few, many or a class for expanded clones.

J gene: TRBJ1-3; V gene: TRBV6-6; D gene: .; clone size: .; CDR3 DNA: TGTGCCAGCAGTTACTCACCCCGAGGCACCATATATTTT; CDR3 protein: CASSYSPRGTIYF
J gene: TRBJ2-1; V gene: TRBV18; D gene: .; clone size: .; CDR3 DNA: TGTGCCAGCTCACCAGGAAAGTCTGGCAATGAGCAGTTCTTC; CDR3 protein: CASSPGKSGNEQFF
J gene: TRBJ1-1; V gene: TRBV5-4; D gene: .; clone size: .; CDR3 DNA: TGTGCCAGCAGCTTGGATCGTCTGCAGGGGAGGACTGAAACTTTCTTT; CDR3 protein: CASSLDRLQGRTETFF
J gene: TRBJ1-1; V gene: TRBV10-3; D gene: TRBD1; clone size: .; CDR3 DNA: TGTGCCATCACCTCCGGGACAGGGTTGTTCGGCACTGAAGCTTTCTTT; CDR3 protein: CAITSGTGLFGTEAFF
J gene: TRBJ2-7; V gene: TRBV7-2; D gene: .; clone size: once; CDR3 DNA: TGCGCCAGCAGCTTGGCCGCAGGGCACGAGGGCGAGCAGTACTTC; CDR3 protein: CASSLAAGHEGEQYF
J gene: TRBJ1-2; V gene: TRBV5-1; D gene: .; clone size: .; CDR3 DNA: TGCGCCAGCAGCCCTGGACAGCCGGCTAACTATGGCTACACCTTC; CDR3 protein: CASSPGQPANYGYTF
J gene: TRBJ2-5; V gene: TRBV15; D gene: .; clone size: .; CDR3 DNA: TGTGCCACCAGCATTACCCCTCAGGGGTTGGGAGAGACCCAGTACTTC; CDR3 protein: CATSITPQGLGETQYF
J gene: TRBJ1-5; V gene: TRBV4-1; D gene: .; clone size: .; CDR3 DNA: TGCGCCAGCAGCCCTAAAACCCCTAGCAATCAGCCCCAGCATTTT; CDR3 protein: CASSPKTPSNQPQHF
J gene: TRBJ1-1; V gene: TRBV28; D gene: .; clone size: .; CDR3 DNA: TGTGCCAGCAGACAAACACCCACGGACACTGAAGCTTTCTTT; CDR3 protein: CASRQTPTDTEAFF
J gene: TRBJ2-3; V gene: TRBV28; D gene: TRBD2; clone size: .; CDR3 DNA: TGTGCCAGCAGTTTTACGGGACTAGCGGCCGGTACATCAGATACGCAGTATTTT; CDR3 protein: CASSFTGLAAGTSDTQYF
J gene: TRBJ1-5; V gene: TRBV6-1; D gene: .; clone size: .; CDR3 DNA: TGTGCCAGCACCCAAGGTGCACAGGGCAATCAGCCCCAGCATTTT; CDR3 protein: CASTQGAQGNQPQHF
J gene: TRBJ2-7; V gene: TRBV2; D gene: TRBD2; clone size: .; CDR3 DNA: TGTGCCAGCAGTGAATTGGGGGGGGAGGGCCCCGAGCAGTACTTC; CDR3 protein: CASSELGGEGPEQYF
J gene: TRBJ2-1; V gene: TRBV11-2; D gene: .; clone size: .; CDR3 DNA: TGTGCCAGCAGCGCCCCGGGTGGGGCCTTATTCAACAATGAGCAGTTCTTC; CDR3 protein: CASSAPGGALFNNEQFF
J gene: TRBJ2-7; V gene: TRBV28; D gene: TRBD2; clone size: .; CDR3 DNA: TGTGCCAGCAACAGCGGGGGGGGGATCTCCTACGAGCAGTACTTC; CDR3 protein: CASNSGGGISYEQYF
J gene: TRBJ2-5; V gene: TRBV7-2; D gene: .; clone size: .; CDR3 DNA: TGTGCCAGCAGCCCTATAAGGGGAGAGACCCAGTACTTC; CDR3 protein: CASSPIRGETQYF
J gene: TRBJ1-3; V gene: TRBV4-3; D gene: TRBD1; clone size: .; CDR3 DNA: TGCGCCAGCAGCCAAGGAACCCCAGGGGGCTCTGGAAACACCATATATTTT; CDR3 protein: CASSQGTPGGSGNTIYF
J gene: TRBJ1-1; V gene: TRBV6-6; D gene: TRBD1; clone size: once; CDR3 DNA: TGTGCCAGCAGTCCCGGGACAGGCCTTTCGAACACTGAAGCTTTCTTT; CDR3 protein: CASSPGTGLSNTEAFF
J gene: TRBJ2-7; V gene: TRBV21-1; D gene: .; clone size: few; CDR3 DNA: TGTGCCAGCAGCACGCTGAGACAGGGACCTTACGAGCAGTACTTC; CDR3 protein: CASSTLRQGPYEQYF
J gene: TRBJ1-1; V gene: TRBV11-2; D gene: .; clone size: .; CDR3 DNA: TGTGCCAGCAGCTTAAGGGGCACGGTGAACACTGAAGCTTTCTTT; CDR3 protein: CASSLRGTVNTEAFF
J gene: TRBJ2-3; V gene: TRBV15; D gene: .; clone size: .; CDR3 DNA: TGTGCCACCAGAAACAACCCCGGGACGCCGTATTTT; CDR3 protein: CATRNNPGTPYF
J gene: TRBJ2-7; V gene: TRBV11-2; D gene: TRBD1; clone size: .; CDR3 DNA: TGTGCCAGCAGCTGGGACAGGGGGTACGAGCAGTACTTC; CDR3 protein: CASSWDRGYEQYF
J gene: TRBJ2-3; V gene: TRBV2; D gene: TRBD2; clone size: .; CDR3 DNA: TGTGCCAGCAGTGGGACTAGCGGGAGGGCCGATACGCAGTATTTT; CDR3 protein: CASSGTSGRADTQYF
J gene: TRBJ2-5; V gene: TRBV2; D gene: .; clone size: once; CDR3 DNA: TGTGCCAGGGGACCCCCCCAAGAGACCCAGTACTTC; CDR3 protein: CARGPPQETQYF
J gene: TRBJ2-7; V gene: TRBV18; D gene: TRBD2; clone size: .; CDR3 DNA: TGTGCCAGCTCACCACGGGCTAGCGGGCAGCACCACGAGCAGTACTTC; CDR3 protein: CASSPRASGQHHEQYF
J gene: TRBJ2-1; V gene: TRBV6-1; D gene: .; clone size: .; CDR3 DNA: TGTGCCAGCAGTGAGCGAAGGGCGGGAAATGAGCAGTTCTTC; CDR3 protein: CASSERRAGNEQFF
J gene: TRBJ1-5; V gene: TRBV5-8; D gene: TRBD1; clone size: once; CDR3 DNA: TGTGCCAGCAGCAGGAAGACAGGGGGGAGAGGGCCCCAGCATTTT; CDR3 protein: CASSRKTGGRGPQHF
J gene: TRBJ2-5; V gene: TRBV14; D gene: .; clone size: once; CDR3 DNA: TGTGCCAGCAGCCAATATCCAGAAGAGACCCAGTACTTC; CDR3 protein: CASSQYPEETQYF
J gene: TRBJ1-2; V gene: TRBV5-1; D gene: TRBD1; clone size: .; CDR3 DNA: TGCGCCAGCAGCTTCCGGGACAGGGGGCCCACCCGGTATGGCTACACCTTC; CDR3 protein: CASSFRDRGPTRYGYTF
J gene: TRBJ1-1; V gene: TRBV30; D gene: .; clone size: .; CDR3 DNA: TGTGCCTGCCCTAGGCCCCCTGGGAACACTGAAGCTTTCTTT; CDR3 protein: CACPRPPGNTEAFF
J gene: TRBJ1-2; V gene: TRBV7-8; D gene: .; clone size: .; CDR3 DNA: TGTGCCAGCAGCTTAGTCCAGGGGTATGGCTACACCTTC; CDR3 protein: CASSLVQGYGYTF
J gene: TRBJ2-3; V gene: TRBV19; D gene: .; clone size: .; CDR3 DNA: TGTGCCAGTAGTCCTTTCTCCGGGGGCGCAGATACGCAGTATTTT; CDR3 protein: CASSPFSGGADTQYF
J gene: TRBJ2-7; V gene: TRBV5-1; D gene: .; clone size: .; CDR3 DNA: TGCGCCAGCAGCTTGGGTTCCGGGGCCACCTACGAGCAGTACTTC; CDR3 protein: CASSLGSGATYEQYF
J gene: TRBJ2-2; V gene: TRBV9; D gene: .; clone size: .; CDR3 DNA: TGTGCCAGCAGCGTAACCAGCGGGAACACCGGGGAGCTGTTTTTT; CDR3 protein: CASSVTSGNTGELFF
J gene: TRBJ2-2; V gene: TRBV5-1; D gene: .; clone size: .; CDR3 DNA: TGCGCCAGCAGCACGGACAACACCGGGGAGCTGTTTTTT; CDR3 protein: CASSTDNTGELFF
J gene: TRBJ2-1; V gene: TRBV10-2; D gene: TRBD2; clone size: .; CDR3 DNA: TGCGCCAGCAGTGCGGTCAGCGGGAGTTCCTACAATGAGCAGTTCTTC; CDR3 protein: CASSAVSGSSYNEQFF
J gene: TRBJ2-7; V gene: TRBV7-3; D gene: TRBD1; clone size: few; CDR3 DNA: TGTGCCAGCAGCTTATCAGGGGTACCAGGGGGCCCATCCTACGAGCAGTACTTC; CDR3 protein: CASSLSGVPGGPSYEQYF
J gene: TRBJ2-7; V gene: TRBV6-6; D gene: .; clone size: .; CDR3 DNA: TGTGCCAGCACAGTAGGACACGCCTACGAGCAGTACTTC; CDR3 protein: CASTVGHAYEQYF
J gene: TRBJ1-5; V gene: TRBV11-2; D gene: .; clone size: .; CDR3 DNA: TGTGCCAGCAGCTTAGGACCGAGGAGCAATCAGCCCCAGCATTTT; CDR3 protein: CASSLGPRSNQPQHF
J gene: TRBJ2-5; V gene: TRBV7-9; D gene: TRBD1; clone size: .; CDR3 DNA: TGTGCCAGCAGCTTAGCAGGGGGCTGGGAGACCCAGTACTTC; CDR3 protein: CASSLAGGWETQYF
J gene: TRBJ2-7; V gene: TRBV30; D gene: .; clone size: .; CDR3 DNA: TGTGCCTGGAGTTTCACTTACTACGAGCAGTACTTC; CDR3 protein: CAWSFTYYEQYF
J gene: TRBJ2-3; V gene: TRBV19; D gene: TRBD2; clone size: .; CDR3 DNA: TGTGCCAGTAGTATTCCTAGCGGGAGAGGGGGCGATACGCAGTATTTT; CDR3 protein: CASSIPSGRGGDTQYF
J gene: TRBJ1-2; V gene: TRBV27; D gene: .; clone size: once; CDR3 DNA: TGTGCCAGCAGTTTTTGGGAGGGCTATGGCTACACCTTC; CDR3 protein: CASSFWEGYGYTF
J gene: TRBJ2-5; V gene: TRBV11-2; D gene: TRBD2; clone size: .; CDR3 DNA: TGTGCCAGCACCCGAACTAAAAGCGGGAGAGAGACCCAGTACTTC; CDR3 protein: CASTRTKSGRETQYF
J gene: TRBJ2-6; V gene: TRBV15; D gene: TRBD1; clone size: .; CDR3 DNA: TGTGCCACCAGCAGGGCACCGGGACAGGGAAACTCTGGGGCCAACGTCCTGACTTTC; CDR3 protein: CATSRAPGQGNSGANVLTF
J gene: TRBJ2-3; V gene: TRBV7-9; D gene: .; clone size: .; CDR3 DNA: TGTGCCAGCAGCTTATTTTCAGGCACAGATACGCAGTATTTT; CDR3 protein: CASSLFSGTDTQYF
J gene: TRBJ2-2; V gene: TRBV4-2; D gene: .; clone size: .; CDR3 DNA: TGTGCCAGCAGCCAAGAGTATGCCGGGGAGCTGTTTTTT; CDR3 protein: CASSQEYAGELFF
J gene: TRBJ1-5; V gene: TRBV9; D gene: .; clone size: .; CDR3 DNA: TGTGCCAGCAGCCCAAAGAGGGGGGCGCAGCCCCAGCATTTT; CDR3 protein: CASSPKRGAQPQHF
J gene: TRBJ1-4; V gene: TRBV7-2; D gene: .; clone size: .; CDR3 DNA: TGTGCCAGCAGCTTATCCCCAGCTAATGAAAAACTGTTTTTT; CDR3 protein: CASSLSPANEKLFF
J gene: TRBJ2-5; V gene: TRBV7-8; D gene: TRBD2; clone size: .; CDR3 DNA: TGTGCCAGCAGCTTACTAGCGGGAGTCTCAGAGACCCAGTACTTC; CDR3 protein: CASSLLAGVSETQYF
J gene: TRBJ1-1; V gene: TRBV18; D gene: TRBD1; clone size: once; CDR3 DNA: TGTGCCAGCTCACCTTATGCGGCAGGGGGTGGGAACACTGAAGCTTTCTTT; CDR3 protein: CASSPYAAGGGNTEAFF
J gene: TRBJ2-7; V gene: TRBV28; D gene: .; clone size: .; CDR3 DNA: TGTGCCAGCAGTTTCTCCCCTCTATACGAGCAGTACTTC; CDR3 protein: CASSFSPLYEQYF
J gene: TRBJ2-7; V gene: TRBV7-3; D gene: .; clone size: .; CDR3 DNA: TGTGCCAGCAGCTTAGGGGGGACGTCCTACGAGCAGTACTTC; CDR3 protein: CASSLGGTSYEQYF
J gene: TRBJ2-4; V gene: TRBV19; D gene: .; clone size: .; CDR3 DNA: TGTGCCAGTAGTATCTCGGCACCGACCAAAAACATTCAGTACTTC; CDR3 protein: CASSISAPTKNIQYF
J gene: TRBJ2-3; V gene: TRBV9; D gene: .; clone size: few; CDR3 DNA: TGTGCCAGCAGCGCCGATGGTAGAACGACGCAGTATTTT; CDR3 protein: CASSADGRTTQYF